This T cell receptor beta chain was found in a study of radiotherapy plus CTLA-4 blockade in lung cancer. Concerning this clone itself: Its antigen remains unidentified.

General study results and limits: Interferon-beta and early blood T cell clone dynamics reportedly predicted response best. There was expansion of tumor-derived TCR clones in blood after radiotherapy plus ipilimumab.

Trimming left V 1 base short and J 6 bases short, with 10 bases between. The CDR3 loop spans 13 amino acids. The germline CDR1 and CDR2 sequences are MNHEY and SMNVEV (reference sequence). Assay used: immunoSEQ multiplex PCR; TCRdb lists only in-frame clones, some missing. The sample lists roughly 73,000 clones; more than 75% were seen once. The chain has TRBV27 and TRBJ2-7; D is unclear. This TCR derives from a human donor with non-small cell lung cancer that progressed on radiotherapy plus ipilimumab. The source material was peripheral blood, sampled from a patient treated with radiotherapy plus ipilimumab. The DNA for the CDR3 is TGTGCCAGCAGTTTATTCCGAAACCTCGAGCAGTACTTC. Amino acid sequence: CASSLFRNLEQYF.